A single sample is the source of the 10 T cell receptor delta chains below, sequenced in a study of γδ T cells in repeated Plasmodium falciparum infection. TCRdb fed the multiplex PCR reads into CATT to redo clone calling. This table holds some 100,000 delta-chain clones, roughly 1.4% found once. Vgamma9/Vdelta2+ and Vdelta2-negative gammadelta T cells were flow-sorted from PBMC for bulk sequencing. Sequencing input: gamma-delta T cells from blood. These receptor sequences come from a pool of human donors (malaria-infected and uninfected, not separated).

This clone was counted only a few times. Since a far larger clone is one base different, this is likely a read error. The same CDR3 also results from other DNA sequences found in this sample. This chain links TRDV1 with TRDJ1; the match to TRDD3 covers 8 bases. Germline V lookup: CDR1 TSWWSYY, CDR2 QGS. This CDR3 is built from 17 residues. With V trimmed by 2 bases and J by 1 base, 9 bases remained unmatched. The CDR3 DNA reads TGTGCTCTTGGGGAAACGTCCTACTGGGGGTCCACCGATAAACTCATCTTT. Translation: CALGETSYWGSTDKLIF.

Notes on this clone: A single base is all that separates this from a far larger clone, so a read error is likely. This chain links TRDV1 with TRDJ1; the match to TRDD3 covers 13 bases. Since TCRdb gives no J gene, matching the DNA to germline was used here to assign it. V was pared by 3 bases and J by 0 bases, with 22 bases of the junction left unmatched. The CDR3 consists of 23 residues. From germline, CDR1 is TSWWSYY and CDR2 QGS. CDR3 amino acids: CALGEQVRYTNWGIRPYTDKLIF. The CDR3 DNA reads TGTGCTCTTGGGGAGCAGGTGCGGTACACCAACTGGGGGATACGCCCGTACACCGATAAACTCATCTTT.

This clone came up many times. The chain has TRDV1 and TRDJ2, with 11 positions matching TRDD3. The CDR3 extends over 25 amino acids. With V trimmed by 1 base and J by 0 bases, 25 bases remained unmatched. Germline CDR1 TSWWSYY, CDR2 QGS. CDR3 in DNA: TGTGCTCTTGGGGAACGTGGCTACACCTACCATGTACTGGGGGATAGATATCCTTTGACAGCACAACTCTTCTTT. Translation gives CALGERGYTYHVLGDRYPLTAQLFF.

This clone was found a few times. With only one base between it and a far larger clone, this is likely a read error. The sample contains more than one DNA sequence encoding this CDR3. The CDR3 DNA follows: TGTGCCTTCCGCGGGGGTACTGGGGGATACCGATGGTACACCGATAAACTCATCTTT. It specifies CAFRGGTGGYRWYTDKLIF. The chain combines TRDV3 with TRDJ1; 12 positions match TRDD3. TCRdb offers no J gene call, so here the DNA was matched to germline to obtain one. The length of the CDR3 is 19 residues. Per germline, CDR1 TVYSNPD and CDR2 GDNSRS (reference sequence). After removal of 3 bases from V and 0 bases from J, the junction contained 17 bases not matched to a gene.

With respect to this clone: The protein that TCRdb holds for this DNA derives from a much larger clone and differs from the translated DNA at residue 15, which likely indicates a read error; the protein shown here is translated from the DNA. The J gene is TRDJ1, the V gene TRDV1; TRDD3 matches 8 bases. The J gene is not listed in TCRdb, so it was assigned here from a DNA match to germline. CDR3 length equals 18 residues. Per the germline V gene, CDR1 is TSWWSYY and CDR2 is QGS. CDR3 residues: CALGEIYTGGMYTDRLIF. The CDR3, as DNA: TGTGCTCTTGGGGAAATATACACTGGGGGTATGTACACCGATAGACTCATCTTT.

The sample holds a few counts of this clone. This likely came from a read error, as a far larger clone is one base away. The same CDR3 is also encoded by other DNA sequences in this sample. V usage is TRDV1 and J usage is TRDJ4, with TRDD3 matching over 11 bases. TCRdb offers no J gene call, so here the DNA was matched to germline to obtain one. This CDR3 is built from 25 residues. Germline CDR1 and CDR2: TSWWSYY and QGS. After removal of 4 bases from V and 3 bases from J, the junction contained 37 bases not matched to a gene. This CDR3 reads CALGGPHGRLVPIDHVLGDKGPLIF. The DNA for the CDR3 is TGTGCTCTTGGGGGTCCCCATGGACGGCTTGTCCCGATCGACCATGTACTGGGGGATAAAGGACCCCTGATCTTT.

Of note for this clone: The same CDR3 also results from other DNA sequences found in this sample. The J gene is TRDJ1, the V gene TRDV1; tentative D call: TRDD3 (8 bases). Matching the DNA to germline supplied the J gene, which TCRdb does not give. Trimming stripped 5 bases from V and 4 bases from J, with 32 bases between. The CDR3 has 20 residues. Germline CDR1 TSWWSYY, CDR2 QGS. CDR3 amino acids: CALGFPFLTWGTGPLDKLIF. The CDR3 DNA reads as TGTGCTCTTGGGTTCCCCTTCCTTACCTGGGGGACCGGACCCCTCGATAAACTCATCTTT.

This clone came up many times. V gene TRDV1 combines with J gene TRDJ1, with 13 positions matching TRDD3. The germline gives CDR1 TSWWSYY, CDR2 QGS. This CDR3 has 24 residues. With 5 bases clipped from V and 0 bases from J, the junction kept 27 bases outside the gene matches. The CDR3 is CALGHPYLPPSTGGYAKYTDKLIF. Here the CDR3 DNA reads TGTGCTCTTGGGCACCCATACCTACCTCCTAGTACTGGGGGATACGCTAAGTACACCGATAAACTCATCTTT.

In its sample, this clone was seen a few times. TCRdb attributes to this sequence the protein of a much larger clone, which differs from the DNA translation at residues 8 and 16; a read error is likely, and the protein displayed is translated from the DNA. J is TRDJ1 and V is TRDV2; the match to TRDD3 covers 9 bases. There are 22 residues in the CDR3. V gave up 2 bases and J gave up 1 base; unmatched junction bases: 25. The germline gives CDR1 GEAIGNYY, CDR2 EKD. The CDR3 region has the DNA TGTGCCTGTGACAGGAATCCTGCGAGAAGGGGATACGCGAGTAGGTGCACCGATAAACTCATCTTT. As protein: CACDRNPARRGYASRCTDKLIF.

This clone was counted at least ten times. TCRdb has a much larger clone's protein, which differs at residue 5 from the translation of this DNA, likely because of a read error; what is shown is the protein translated from the DNA. This chain's CDR3 is CAYRGGDETGSYVGKGLIF. Written as DNA, the CDR3 is TGTGCTTATAGGGGTGGCGATGAAACGGGTTCCTACGTGGGAAAGGGGCTCATCTTT. The chain couples TRAV38-2/DV8 to TRDJ1, with 7 bases fitting TRDD2. This CDR3 comprises 19 residues. V gave up 4 bases and J gave up 11 bases; unmatched junction bases: 29. Germline CDR1 and CDR2: TSESDYY and QEAYKQQN.